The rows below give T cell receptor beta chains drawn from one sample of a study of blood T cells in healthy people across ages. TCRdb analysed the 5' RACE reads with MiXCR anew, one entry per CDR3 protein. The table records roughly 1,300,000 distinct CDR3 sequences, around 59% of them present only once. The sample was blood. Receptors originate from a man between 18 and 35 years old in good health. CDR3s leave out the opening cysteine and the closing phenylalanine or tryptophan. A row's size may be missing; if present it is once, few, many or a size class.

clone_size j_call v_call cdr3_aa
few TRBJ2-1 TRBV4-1 ASSHRWGQTGTGVEQF
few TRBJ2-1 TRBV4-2 ASSQVTLAHTYNEQF
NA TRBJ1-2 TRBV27 ASRPSRGHNYGYT
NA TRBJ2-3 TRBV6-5 ASSSPFDTQY
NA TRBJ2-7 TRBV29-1 SVLPGQGNKQY
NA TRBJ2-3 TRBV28 ASSLAVQNTDTQY
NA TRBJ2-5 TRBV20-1 SAMLPSGIRQQY
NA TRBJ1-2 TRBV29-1 SVVGQGESDGYT
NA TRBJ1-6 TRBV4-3 ASNLQEENSPLH
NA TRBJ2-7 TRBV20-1 SARTSAREQY
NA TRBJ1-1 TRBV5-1 ASSLEWFGGEAF
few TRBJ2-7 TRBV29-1 SVEVSGTPYEQY
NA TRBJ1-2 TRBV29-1 SVSQAVNYGYT
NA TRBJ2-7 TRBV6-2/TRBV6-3 ACRRTGGLSYEQY
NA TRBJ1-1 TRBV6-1 ASKALRAEVDTEAF
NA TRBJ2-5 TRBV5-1 ASSKGLAGGETQY
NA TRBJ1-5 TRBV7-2 ASSLVRDKNQPQH
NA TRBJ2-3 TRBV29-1 SVEVNRGDTQY
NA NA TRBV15 ATSRHGGETQY
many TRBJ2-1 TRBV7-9 ASSLWPAGGVNEQF
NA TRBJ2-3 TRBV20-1 SARDVSENTDTQY
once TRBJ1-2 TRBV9 ASSSTRQDYGYT
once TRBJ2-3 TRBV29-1 SARQTNTDTQY
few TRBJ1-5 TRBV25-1 ASSEGGTNQPQH
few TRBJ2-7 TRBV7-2 ASLPRVLSYEQY
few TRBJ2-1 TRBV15 ATTRRGGAHNEQF
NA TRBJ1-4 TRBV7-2 ASSLNSGATNEKLF
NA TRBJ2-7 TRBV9 ASSVGGGTDEQY
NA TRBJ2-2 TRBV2 ASRSAGVFGELF
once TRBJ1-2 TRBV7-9 ASSDPTEGVYGYT
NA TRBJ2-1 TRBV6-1 ASSESVRAGGSYNEQF
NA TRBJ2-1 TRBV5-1 ASSLEFQPMNEQF
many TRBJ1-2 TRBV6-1 ASRGRTGKDYGYT
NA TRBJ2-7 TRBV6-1 ASSESQGVYEQY
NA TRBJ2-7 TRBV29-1 SVGDRAHEQY
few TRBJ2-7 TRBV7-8 ASSLHQGPSYEQY
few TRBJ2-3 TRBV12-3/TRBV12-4 ASSFSVDTQY
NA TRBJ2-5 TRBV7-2 ASTLRGGGPETQY
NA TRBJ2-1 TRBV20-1 SAWTASSYNEQF
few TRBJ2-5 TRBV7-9 ASSLAAGVGIETQY